The 5 T cell receptor beta chains presented below share a single source sample, sequenced in a study of T cell responses to AZD1222 COVID-19 vaccine. The method was immunoSEQ multiplex PCR; TCRdb's version includes in-frame clones alone and lacks a portion of them. The data contain over 150,000 clones, about nine tenths of them singletons. Sequencing used peripheral blood, obtained on day 0 of AZD1222 vaccination. These receptors all stem from an adult in good health.

This clone appeared once. This sequence joins TRBV7-2 and TRBJ2-7; 11 bases fit TRBD2. The V segment lost 5 bases and the J segment 2 bases; nucleotides outside the gene matches: 11. This CDR3 contains 17 residues. Germline values: CDR1 SGHTA, CDR2 FQGNSA. This CDR3 reads CASSPGGLAGGAYEQYF. DNA of the CDR3: TGTGCCAGCAGCCCAGGGGGGCTAGCGGGGGGTGCCTACGAGCAGTACTTC.

The chain carries TRBV19 and TRBJ1-5; no reliable D call. CDR1 and CDR2 from the germline V gene are LNHDA and SQIVND (reference sequence). The V gene lost 6 bases and the J gene lost 2 bases, with 26 bases spanning the gap. The CDR3 loop spans 19 amino acids. The CDR3 here is CASSLDRSSGRFGNQPQHF. CDR3 bases: TGTGCCAGTAGCCTCGATCGGTCGTCGGGTCGTTTTGGCAATCAGCCCCAGCATTTT.

The chain is built from TRBV5-8 and TRBJ1-2; unclear D gene. The germline CDR1 and CDR2 sequences are SGHTS and YDEGEE. CDR3 length: 11 residues. The V end lost 0 bases, the J end lost 10 bases, and 7 bases lay between the germline ends. The DNA for the CDR3 is TGTGCCAGCAGCTTGGACCGTCACTACACCTTC. Translated, it gives CASSLDRHYTF.

The chain employs TRBV3-1 (or the pseudogene TRBV3-2) and TRBJ1-1; D is ambiguous. CDR1 and CDR2 from the germline V gene are LGHDT and YNNKEL (reference sequence). Trimming took off 3 bases at V and 6 bases at J, with 11 bases between the two ends. The CDR3 is made up of 13 amino acids. The CDR3 nucleotides are TGTGCCAGCAGCCAGGATGCTGGGGCTGAAGCTTTCTTT. Its protein product is CASSQDAGAEAFF.

V gene TRBV7-8 combines with J gene TRBJ1-1, with D maybe TRBD1 (5 bases). Germline V gives CDR1 SGHVS, CDR2 FQNEAQ. The V end was cut by 2 bases, the J end by 0 bases, with 25 bases between. This CDR3 is built from 20 residues. CDR3 nucleotide sequence: TGTGCCAGCAGCTTAAACTTGTTACCGGGACGGAATACCATGAACACTGAAGCTTTCTTT. Its protein product is CASSLNLLPGRNTMNTEAFF.